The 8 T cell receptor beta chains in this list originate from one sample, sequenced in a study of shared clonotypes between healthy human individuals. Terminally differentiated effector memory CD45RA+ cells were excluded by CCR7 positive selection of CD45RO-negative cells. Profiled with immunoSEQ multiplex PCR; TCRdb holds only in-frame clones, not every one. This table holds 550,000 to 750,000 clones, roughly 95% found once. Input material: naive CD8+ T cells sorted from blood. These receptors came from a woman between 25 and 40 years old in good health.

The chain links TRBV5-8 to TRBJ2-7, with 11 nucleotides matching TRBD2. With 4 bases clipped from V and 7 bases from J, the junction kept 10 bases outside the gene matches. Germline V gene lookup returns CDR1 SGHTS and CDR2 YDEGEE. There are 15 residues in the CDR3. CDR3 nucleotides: TGTGCCAGCAGCGTAACTAGCGGGAGCGTACGTGAGCAGTACTTC. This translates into CASSVTSGSVREQYF.

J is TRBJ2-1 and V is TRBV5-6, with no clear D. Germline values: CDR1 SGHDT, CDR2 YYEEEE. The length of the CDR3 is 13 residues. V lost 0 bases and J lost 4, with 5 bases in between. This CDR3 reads CASSLARYNEQFF. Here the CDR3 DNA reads TGTGCCAGCAGCTTGGCCAGATACAATGAGCAGTTCTTC.

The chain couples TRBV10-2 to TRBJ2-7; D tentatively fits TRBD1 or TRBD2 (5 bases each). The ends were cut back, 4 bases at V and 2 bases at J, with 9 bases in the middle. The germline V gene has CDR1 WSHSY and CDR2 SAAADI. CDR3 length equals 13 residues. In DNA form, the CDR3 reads TGCGCCAGCAGTGGGGGGAATCCCTACGAGCAGTACTTC. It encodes CASSGGNPYEQYF.

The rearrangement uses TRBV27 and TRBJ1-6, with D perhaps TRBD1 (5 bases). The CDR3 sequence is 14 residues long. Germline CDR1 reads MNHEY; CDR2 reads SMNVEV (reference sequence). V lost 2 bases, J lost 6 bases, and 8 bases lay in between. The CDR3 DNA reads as TGTGCCAGCAGTTTACAAGACAGTAATTCACCCCTCCACTTT. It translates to CASSLQDSNSPLHF.

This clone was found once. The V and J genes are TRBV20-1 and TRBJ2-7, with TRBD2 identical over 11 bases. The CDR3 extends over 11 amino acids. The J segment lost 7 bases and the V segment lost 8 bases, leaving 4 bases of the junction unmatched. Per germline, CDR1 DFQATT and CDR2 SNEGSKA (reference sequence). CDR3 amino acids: CSSLAGVEQYF. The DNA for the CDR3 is TGCAGTTCACTAGCGGGAGTGGAGCAGTACTTC.

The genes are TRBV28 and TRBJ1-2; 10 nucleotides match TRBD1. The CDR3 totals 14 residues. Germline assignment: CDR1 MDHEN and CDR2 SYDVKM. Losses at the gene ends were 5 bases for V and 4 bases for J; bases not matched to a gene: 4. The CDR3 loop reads CASSLWTGGYGYTF. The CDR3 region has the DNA TGTGCCAGCAGTCTCTGGACAGGGGGCTATGGCTACACCTTC.

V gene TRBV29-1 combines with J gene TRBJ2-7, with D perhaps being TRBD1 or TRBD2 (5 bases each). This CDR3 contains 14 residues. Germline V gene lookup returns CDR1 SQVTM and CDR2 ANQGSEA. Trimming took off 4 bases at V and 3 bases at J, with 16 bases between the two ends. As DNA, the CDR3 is TGCAGCGTTGGAATCAGGGACCTACGCTACGAGCAGTACTTC. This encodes CSVGIRDLRYEQYF.

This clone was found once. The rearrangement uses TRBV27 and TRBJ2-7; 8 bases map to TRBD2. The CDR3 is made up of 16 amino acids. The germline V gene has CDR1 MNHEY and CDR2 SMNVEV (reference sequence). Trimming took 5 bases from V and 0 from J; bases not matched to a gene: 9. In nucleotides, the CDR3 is TGTGCCAGCAGTCCGTCAAGCGGGAGCGCCTCCTACGAGCAGTACTTC. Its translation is CASSPSSGSASYEQYF.